The present T cell receptor (beta chain) was sequenced within a study of cytomegalovirus exposure and HLA in healthy donors. Whole-study findings and limits: Reported results showed that the classifier diagnosed cytomegalovirus status with high specificity and sensitivity. Later analysis identified a missense DCLRE1C variant that was linked to TCR beta V- and J-gene trimming. Later analysis identified 16,000 or so TCR beta sequences associated with HLA alleles, using a false discovery rate threshold of 0.05.

V was clipped by 5 bases and J by 4 bases; unmatched bases: 3. Germline V CDR1 and CDR2: SGHTA, FQGTGA. The CDR3 runs 15 residues. Concerning this clone itself: Its specificity is not known.

The PCR employed 60 Vbeta primers together with 13 Jbeta primers. Clones were read by immunoSEQ multiplex PCR, and TCRdb kept only the in-frame ones, dropping some. In the table there are about 120,000 clones, about three quarters of which are singletons. This clonotype was obtained from a woman aged 25-40 years in good health and CMV-seropositive. The V gene is TRBV7-3, the J gene TRBJ2-1; 12 bases fit TRBD2. The sequenced sample was PBMCs. Written as DNA, the CDR3 is TGTGCCAGCAGCCCTGGACTAGCGGGGTACAATGAGCAGTTCTTC. Amino acids: CASSPGLAGYNEQFF.